Listed below are T cell receptor beta chains from one sample, sequenced in a study of T cell responses to AZD1222 COVID-19 vaccine. The table came from immunoSEQ multiplex PCR; TCRdb's copy has only in-frame clones and leaves some out. The data show around 140,000 clones, 80% to 90% seen once. Source: peripheral blood, taken on day 0 of AZD1222 vaccination. Receptors were obtained from an adult in good health. CDR3s leave out the opening cysteine and the closing phenylalanine or tryptophan.

j_gene: TRBJ2-5; v_gene: TRBV14; CDR3aa: ASSQAPYDRAGETQY
j_gene: TRBJ2-1; v_gene: TRBV5-4; CDR3aa: ASSFGLNNEQF
j_gene: TRBJ2-2; v_gene: TRBV9; CDR3aa: ASSVDLEGELF
j_gene: TRBJ2-1; v_gene: TRBV5-4; CDR3aa: ASSSSSGSTDEQF
j_gene: TRBJ1-4; v_gene: TRBV6-1; CDR3aa: ASSEALQGAEKLF
j_gene: TRBJ2-7; v_gene: TRBV18; CDR3aa: ASSPSGGQLYEQY
j_gene: TRBJ1-2; v_gene: TRBV23-1; CDR3aa: ASSQKLGPTREGYT
j_gene: TRBJ2-5; v_gene: TRBV5-1; CDR3aa: ASSLVQGRSETQY
j_gene: TRBJ1-2; v_gene: TRBV19; CDR3aa: ASSPGLYGYT
j_gene: TRBJ2-7; v_gene: TRBV6-5; CDR3aa: ASTYYRDNYEQY
j_gene: TRBJ1-6; v_gene: TRBV3-1/TRBV3-2; CDR3aa: ASSPQGNSPLH
j_gene: TRBJ2-1; v_gene: TRBV19; CDR3aa: ASSIGGTGFQEQF
j_gene: TRBJ1-3; v_gene: TRBV5-1; CDR3aa: ASSLGPGTGPGNTIY
j_gene: TRBJ1-2; v_gene: TRBV18; CDR3aa: ASSPTDRGGYT